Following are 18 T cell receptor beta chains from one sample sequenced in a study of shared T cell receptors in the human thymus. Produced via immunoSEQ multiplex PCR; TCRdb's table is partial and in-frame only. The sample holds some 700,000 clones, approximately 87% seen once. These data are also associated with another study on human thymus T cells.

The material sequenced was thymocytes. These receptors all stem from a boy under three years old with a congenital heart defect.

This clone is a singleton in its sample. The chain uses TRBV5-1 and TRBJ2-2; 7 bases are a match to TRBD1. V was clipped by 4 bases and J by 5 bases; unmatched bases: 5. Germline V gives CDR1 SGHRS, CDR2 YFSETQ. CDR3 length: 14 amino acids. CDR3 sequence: CASSVPGGTGELFF. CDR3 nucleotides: TGCGCCAGCAGCGTACCAGGGGGAACCGGGGAGCTGTTTTTT.

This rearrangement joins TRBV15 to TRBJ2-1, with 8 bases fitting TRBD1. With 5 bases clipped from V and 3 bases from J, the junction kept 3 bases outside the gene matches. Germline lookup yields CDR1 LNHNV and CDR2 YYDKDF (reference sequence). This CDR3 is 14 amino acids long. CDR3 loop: CATSGGQGYNEQFF. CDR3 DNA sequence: TGTGCCACCAGCGGAGGACAGGGCTACAATGAGCAGTTCTTC.

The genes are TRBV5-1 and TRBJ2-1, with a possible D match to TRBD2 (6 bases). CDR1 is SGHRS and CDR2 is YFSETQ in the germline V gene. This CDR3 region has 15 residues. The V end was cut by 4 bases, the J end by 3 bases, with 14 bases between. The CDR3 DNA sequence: TGCGCCAGCAGCGCCCCCCCGGGACTCTACAATGAGCAGTTCTTC. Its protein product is CASSAPPGLYNEQFF.

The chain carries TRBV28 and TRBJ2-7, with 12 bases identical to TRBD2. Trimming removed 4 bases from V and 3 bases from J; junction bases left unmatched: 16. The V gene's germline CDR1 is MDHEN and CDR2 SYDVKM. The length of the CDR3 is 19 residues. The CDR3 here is CASSCRHPGTSGRGYEQYF. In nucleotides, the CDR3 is TGTGCCAGCAGTTGCCGTCATCCCGGGACTAGCGGGCGGGGCTACGAGCAGTACTTC. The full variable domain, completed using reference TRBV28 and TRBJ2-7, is DVKVTQSSRYLVKRTGEKVFLECVQDMDHENMFWYRQDPGLGLRLIYFSYDVKMKEKGDIPEGYSVSREKKERFSLILESASTNQTSMYLCASSCRHPGTSGRGYEQYFGPGTRLTVT.

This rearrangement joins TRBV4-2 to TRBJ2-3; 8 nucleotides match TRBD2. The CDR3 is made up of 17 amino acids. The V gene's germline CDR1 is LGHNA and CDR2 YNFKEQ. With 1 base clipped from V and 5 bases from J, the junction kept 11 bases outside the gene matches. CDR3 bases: TGTGCCAGCAGCCAAGTGGAGCGGGAGTGGGGAGGAGATACGCAGTATTTT. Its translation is CASSQVEREWGGDTQYF.

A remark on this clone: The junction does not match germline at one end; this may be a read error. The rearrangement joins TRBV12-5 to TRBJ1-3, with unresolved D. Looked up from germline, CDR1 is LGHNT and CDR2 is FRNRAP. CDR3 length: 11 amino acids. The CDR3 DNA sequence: TGTGCTAGTGGTTTGGTACTCGGTAGCCATTTT. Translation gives CASGLVLGSHF.

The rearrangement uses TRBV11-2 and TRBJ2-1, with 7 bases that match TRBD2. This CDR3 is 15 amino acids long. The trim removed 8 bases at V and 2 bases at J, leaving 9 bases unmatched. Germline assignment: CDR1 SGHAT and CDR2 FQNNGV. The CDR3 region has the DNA TGTGCCAGCCTAATCCCCGGACTAGCCTACAATGAGCAGTTCTTC. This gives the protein CASLIPGLAYNEQFF.

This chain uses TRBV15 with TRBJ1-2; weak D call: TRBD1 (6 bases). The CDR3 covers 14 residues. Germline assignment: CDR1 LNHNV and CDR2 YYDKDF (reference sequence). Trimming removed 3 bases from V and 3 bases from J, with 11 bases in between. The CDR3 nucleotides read TGTGCCACCAGCAGTATTAACAGGGACTATGGCTACACCTTC. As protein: CATSSINRDYGYTF.

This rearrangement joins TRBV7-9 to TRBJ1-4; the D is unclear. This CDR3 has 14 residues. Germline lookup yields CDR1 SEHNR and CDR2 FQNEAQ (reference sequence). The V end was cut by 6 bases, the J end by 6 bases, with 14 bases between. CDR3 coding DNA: TGTGCCAGCAGTCCCCGAGGGTTTTATGAAAAACTGTTTTTT. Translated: CASSPRGFYEKLFF.

This CDR3 reads CASSLDPPSGTTNGGEQYF. CDR3 sequence (DNA): TGCGCCAGCAGCTTGGATCCTCCTAGCGGGACAACCAACGGGGGCGAGCAGTACTTC. This sequence joins TRBV5-1 and TRBJ2-7; TRBD2 agrees at 9 bases. CDR1 is SGHRS, CDR2 YFSETQ, per germline. V lost 0 bases to trimming and J lost 6 bases; unmatched junction nucleotides: 19. CDR3 size: 19 residues.

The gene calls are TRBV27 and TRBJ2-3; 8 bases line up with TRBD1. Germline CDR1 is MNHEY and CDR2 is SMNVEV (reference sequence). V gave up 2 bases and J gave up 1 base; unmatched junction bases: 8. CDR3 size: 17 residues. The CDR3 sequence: CASSLSLGTGGTDTQYF. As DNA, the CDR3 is TGTGCCAGCAGTTTAAGTTTAGGGACAGGTGGCACAGATACGCAGTATTTT.

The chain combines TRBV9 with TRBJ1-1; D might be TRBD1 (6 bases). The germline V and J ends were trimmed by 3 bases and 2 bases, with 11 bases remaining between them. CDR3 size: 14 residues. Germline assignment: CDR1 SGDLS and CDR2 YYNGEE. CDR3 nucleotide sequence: TGTGCCAGCAGCGGCATACAGGGAAACACTGAAGCTTTCTTT. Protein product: CASSGIQGNTEAFF.

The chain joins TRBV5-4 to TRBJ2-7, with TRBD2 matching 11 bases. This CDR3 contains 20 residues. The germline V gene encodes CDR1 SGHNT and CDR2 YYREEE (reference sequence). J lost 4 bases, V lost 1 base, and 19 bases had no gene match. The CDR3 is CASSLNPGLAVPDRAYEQYF. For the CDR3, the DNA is TGTGCCAGCAGCTTGAACCCGGGACTAGCGGTACCCGATCGGGCTTACGAGCAGTACTTC.

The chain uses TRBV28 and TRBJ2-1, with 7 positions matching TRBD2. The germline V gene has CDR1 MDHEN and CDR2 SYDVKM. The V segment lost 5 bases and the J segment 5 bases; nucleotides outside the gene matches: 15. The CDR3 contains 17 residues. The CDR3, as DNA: TGTGCCAGCAGTCACCGGGGTCCAGCGGGGCTAAACAATGAGCAGTTCTTC. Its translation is CASSHRGPAGLNNEQFF.

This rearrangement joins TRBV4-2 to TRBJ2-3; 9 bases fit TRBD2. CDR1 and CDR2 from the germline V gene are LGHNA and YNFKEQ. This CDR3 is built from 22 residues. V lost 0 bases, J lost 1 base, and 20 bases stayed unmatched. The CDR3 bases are TGTGCCAGCAGCCAAGATCGAGAGGGGCTAGCGGGGACTTTCGGTGGCACAGATACGCAGTATTTT. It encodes CASSQDREGLAGTFGGTDTQYF.

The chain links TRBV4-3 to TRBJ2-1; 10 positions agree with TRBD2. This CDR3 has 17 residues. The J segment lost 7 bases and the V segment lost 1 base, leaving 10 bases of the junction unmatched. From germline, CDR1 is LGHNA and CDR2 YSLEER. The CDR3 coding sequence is TGCGCCAGCAGCCAAGTTTCGGGTAGCGGGAGGCTGAATGAGCAGTTCTTC. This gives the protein CASSQVSGSGRLNEQFF.

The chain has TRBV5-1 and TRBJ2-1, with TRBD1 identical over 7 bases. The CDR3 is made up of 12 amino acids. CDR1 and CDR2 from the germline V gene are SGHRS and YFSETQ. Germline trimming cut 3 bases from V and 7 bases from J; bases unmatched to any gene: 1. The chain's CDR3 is CASSSQGNEQFF. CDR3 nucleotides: TGCGCCAGCAGCTCACAGGGGAATGAGCAGTTCTTC. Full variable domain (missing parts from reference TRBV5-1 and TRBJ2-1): KAGVTQTPRYLIKTRGQQVTLSCSPISGHRSVSWYQQTPGQGLQFLFEYFSETQRNKGNFPGRFSGRQFSNSRSEMNVSTLELGDSALYLCASSSQGNEQFFGPGTRLTVL.

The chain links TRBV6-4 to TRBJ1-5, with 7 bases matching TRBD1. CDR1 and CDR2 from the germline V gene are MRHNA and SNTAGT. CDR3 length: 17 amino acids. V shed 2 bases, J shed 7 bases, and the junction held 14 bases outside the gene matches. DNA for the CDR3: TGTGCCAGCAGTGACAAAGGCAGGGGGAGGTGCATACAGCCCCAGCATTTT. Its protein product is CASSDKGRGRCIQPQHF.